The 30 T cell receptor beta chains in this list originate from one sample, sequenced in a study of cytotoxic CD8 clonotypes in ibrutinib-treated CLL. Generated by immunoSEQ multiplex PCR, the TCRdb table keeps only in-frame clones and is missing some. The table lists around 70,000 clones, 90% of them singletons. Here the sequenced sample was PBMCs, taken after 12 months of ibrutinib treatment. These TCRs come from a human donor with chronic lymphocytic leukemia.

This clone was counted between two and nine times. The J gene is TRBJ1-5, the V gene TRBV5-3, with D perhaps matching TRBD1 (5 bases). TRBV5-3 is treated as an ORF (open reading frame) with a function not yet certain. The V gene lost 2 bases and the J gene lost 0 bases, with 24 bases spanning the gap. This CDR3 contains 20 residues. The CDR3 loop reads CARSFVCGRVLGDSNQPQHF. For the CDR3, the DNA is TGTGCCAGAAGCTTCGTCTGCGGCAGAGTCCTGGGGGATAGCAATCAGCCCCAGCATTTT.

The V call is TRBV7-3, the J call TRBJ2-7; D might be TRBD1 (5 bases). This CDR3 spans 14 amino acids. Germline values: CDR1 SGHTA, CDR2 FQGTGA. Trimming cost V 5 bases and J 1 base, with 12 bases left between them. CDR3 sequence: CASSPSAGSYEQYF. DNA for the CDR3: TGTGCCAGCAGCCCCTCTGCAGGGTCCTACGAGCAGTACTTC.

The chain uses TRBV7-2 and TRBJ2-5; TRBD2 agrees at 16 bases. The CDR3 has 18 residues. The germline V gene has CDR1 SGHTA and CDR2 FQGNSA. J was trimmed by 2 bases and V by 3 bases; bases with no gene match: 6. The CDR3 DNA follows: TGTGCCAGCAGCTTCGGGACTAGCGGGAGGGTAGTGCAAGAGACCCAGTACTTC. Protein product: CASSFGTSGRVVQETQYF.

The rearrangement joins TRBV7-9 to TRBJ1-4; D remains unclear. The V gene lost 5 bases and the J gene lost 8 bases, with 9 bases spanning the gap. CDR3 length: 12 residues. Per germline, CDR1 SEHNR and CDR2 FQNEAQ (reference sequence). CDR3 amino acids: CASSDDEEKLFF. The CDR3 coding sequence is TGTGCCAGCAGCGACGACGAGGAAAAACTGTTTTTT.

This rearrangement joins TRBV6-5 to TRBJ2-5; D is unclear. V shed 8 bases and J shed 3 bases, with 7 bases lying between them. CDR1 and CDR2 from the germline V gene are MNHEY and SVGAGI. The CDR3 loop spans 11 amino acids. The CDR3 DNA sequence: TGTGCCAGCGGACGGAAAGAGACCCAGTACTTC. Translation: CASGRKETQYF.

In this sample, this clone turned up a few times. This rearrangement joins TRBV11-2 to TRBJ2-6; D is perhaps TRBD1 (6 bases). Germline V gives CDR1 SGHAT, CDR2 FQNNGV. The CDR3 runs 18 residues. V dropped 6 bases and J dropped 1 base, with 19 bases sitting between them. CDR3 sequence (DNA): TGTGCCAGCAGTCACAACAGGGTTGGCGGGTCTGGGGCCAACGTCCTGACTTTC. Its protein is CASSHNRVGGSGANVLTF.

V is TRBV6-1 and J is TRBJ2-3; a weak D match, TRBD2 (7 bases). The CDR3 runs 16 residues. Trimming removed 4 bases from V and 2 bases from J, with 16 bases in between. The germline CDR1 and CDR2 sequences are MNHNS and SASEGT. CDR3 coding DNA: TGTGCCAGCAGTGGACAAAGGGGGAGGGCCACAGATACGCAGTATTTT. Encoded protein: CASSGQRGRATDTQYF.

The chain is built from TRBV19 and TRBJ1-4; D is possibly TRBD1 (5 bases). The V end was cut by 7 bases, the J end by 3 bases, with 15 bases between. The CDR3 sequence is 15 residues long. Per the germline V gene, CDR1 is LNHDA and CDR2 is SQIVND (reference sequence). The CDR3, as DNA: TGTGCCAGTACTAGCACGGGGGTGGCTAATGAAAAACTGTTTTTT. Its protein is CASTSTGVANEKLFF. The full variable domain, its missing parts supplied by reference TRBV19 and TRBJ1-4, is DGGITQSPKYLFRKEGQNVTLSCEQNLNHDAMYWYRQDPGQGLRLIYYSQIVNDFQKGDIAEGYSVSREKKESFPLTVTSAQKNPTAFYLCASTSTGVANEKLFFGSGTQLSVL.

This rearrangement joins TRBV5-1 to TRBJ2-1; TRBD1 matches 10 bases. Germline V CDR1 and CDR2: SGHRS, YFSETQ. V dropped 2 bases and J dropped 6; count of bases not matched to a gene: 5. This CDR3 region has 15 residues. CDR3 sequence (DNA): TGCGCCAGCAGCTTACGGACAGGGGGAGGCAATGAGCAGTTCTTC. Translating it yields CASSLRTGGGNEQFF.

The V and J genes are TRBV28 and TRBJ2-5; 8 bases align to TRBD1. This CDR3 contains 17 residues. V shed 5 bases, J shed 2 bases, and the junction held 13 bases outside the gene matches. CDR1 and CDR2 from the germline V gene are MDHEN and SYDVKM. The chain's CDR3 is CASSVRGQVLGQETQYF. The CDR3, as DNA: TGTGCCAGCAGTGTCAGGGGGCAAGTTCTGGGGCAAGAGACCCAGTACTTC.

CDR3 amino acids: CASSFVSDSSSYGYTF. The CDR3 coding sequence is TGTGCCAGCAGCTTTGTTTCCGATTCGTCCAGCTATGGCTACACCTTC. V usage is TRBV5-6 and J usage is TRBJ1-2; D is undetermined. CDR3 size: 16 residues. Germline V gene data show CDR1 as SGHDT and CDR2 as YYEEEE. The germline V and J ends were trimmed by 2 bases and 4 bases, with 18 bases remaining between them.

The chain joins TRBV6-4 to TRBJ2-1, with 7 bases aligning to TRBD1. The CDR3 runs 16 residues. V shed 8 bases and J 5 bases; nucleotides not matched to a gene: 15. Germline lookup yields CDR1 MRHNA and CDR2 SNTAGT. The CDR3 bases are TGTGCCAGCTCATACTCCCCCGGGACAGAGAACAATGAGCAGTTCTTC. This gives the protein CASSYSPGTENNEQFF.

CDR3 region: CASSHSGRSYEQYF. CDR3 sequence (DNA): TGTGCCAGCAGCCATAGCGGGAGATCATACGAGCAGTACTTC. This rearrangement joins TRBV14 to TRBJ2-7; TRBD2 agrees at 9 bases. The length of the CDR3 is 14 residues. Germline CDR1 is SGHDN and CDR2 is FVKESK. Trimming took 3 bases from V and 4 from J; bases not matched to a gene: 4.

The chain links TRBV11-3 to TRBJ1-4, with D possibly matching TRBD1 (6 bases). CDR3 size: 14 residues. The germline V gene has CDR1 SGHNT and CDR2 YENEEA. V gave up 2 bases and J gave up 8 bases, with 12 bases separating them. The CDR3 loop reads CASSLRGAAEKLFF. The CDR3 nucleotides are TGTGCCAGCAGCTTACGGGGGGCAGCAGAAAAACTGTTTTTT.

V is TRBV5-4 and J is TRBJ2-2; 9 positions match TRBD1. V lost 3 bases, J lost 5 bases, and 5 bases stayed unmatched. The CDR3 sequence is 15 residues long. Germline CDR1 reads SGHNT; CDR2 reads YYREEE (reference sequence). For the CDR3, the DNA is TGTGCCAGCAGCTCCAGGACAGGGGAGACCGGGGAGCTGTTTTTT. Translation gives CASSSRTGETGELFF.

The chain is built from TRBV19 and TRBJ1-1, with a weak D call TRBD1 (6 bases). Trimming stripped 5 bases from V and 2 bases from J, with 9 bases between. This CDR3 comprises 13 residues. The germline CDR1 and CDR2 sequences are LNHDA and SQIVND (reference sequence). CDR3 protein: CASSWGANTEAFF. Written as DNA, the CDR3 is TGTGCCAGTAGTTGGGGGGCTAACACTGAAGCTTTCTTT.

The chain couples TRBV27 to TRBJ2-7; 7 bases align to TRBD1. The V segment lost 3 bases and the J segment 2 bases; nucleotides outside the gene matches: 10. CDR1 and CDR2 (germline): MNHEY, SMNVEV (reference sequence). CDR3 length: 16 amino acids. The CDR3 DNA sequence: TGTGCCAGCAGTTTCTATTGGACAGGCCGAACCTACGAGCAGTACTTC. It encodes CASSFYWTGRTYEQYF.

V is TRBV15 and J is TRBJ1-5, with D possibly matching TRBD1 (6 bases). The germline V and J ends were trimmed by 1 base and 7 bases, with 20 bases remaining between them. The CDR3 runs 17 residues. Germline-derived CDR1 and CDR2 are LNHNV and YYDKDF (reference sequence). In nucleotides, the CDR3 is TGTGCCACCAGCAGAGGTCGCCTGGACAGTTCCCGGCAGCCCCAGCATTTT. It specifies CATSRGRLDSSRQPQHF. The whole variable domain, remainder taken from reference TRBV15 and TRBJ1-5, is DAMVIQNPRYQVTQFGKPVTLSCSQTLNHNVMYWYQQKSSQAPKLLFHYYDKDFNNEADTPDNFQSRRPNTSFCFLDIRSPGLGDTAMYLCATSRGRLDSSRQPQHFGDGTRLSIL.

V gene TRBV5-4 combines with J gene TRBJ2-1; weak D call: TRBD2 (5 bases). Germline CDR1 and CDR2: SGHNT and YYREEE (reference sequence). The CDR3 runs 13 residues. V was clipped by 1 base and J by 6 bases, with 8 bases between them. The CDR3 nucleotides read TGTGCCAGCAGCTTGTCTAGCAGCAATGAGCAGTTCTTC. Translating gives CASSLSSSNEQFF.

The V gene is TRBV9, the J gene TRBJ2-7; maybe TRBD1 (6 bases). V was trimmed by 3 bases and J by 0 bases, leaving 16 bases between them. The CDR3 covers 16 residues. The V gene's germline CDR1 is SGDLS and CDR2 YYNGEE. In nucleotides, the CDR3 is TGTGCCAGCAGCGAGCGACCGGGACACAGCTCCTACGAGCAGTACTTC. As protein: CASSERPGHSSYEQYF. Full variable domain (outside the CDR3, taken from reference TRBV9 and TRBJ2-7): DSGVTQTPKHLITATGQRVTLRCSPRSGDLSVYWYQQSLDQGLQFLIQYYNGEERAKGNILERFSAQQFPDLHSELNLSSLELGDSALYFCASSERPGHSSYEQYFGPGTRLTVT.

The chain employs TRBV6-1 and TRBJ1-2; a possible D gene is TRBD1 (6 bases). This CDR3 contains 13 residues. CDR1 and CDR2 from the germline V gene are MNHNS and SASEGT. The V gene lost 2 bases and the J gene lost 10 bases, with 14 bases spanning the gap. The CDR3 protein is CASSERRGRAYTF. The CDR3 DNA sequence: TGTGCCAGCAGTGAAAGGAGGGGGAGAGCCTACACCTTC.

The chain has TRBV19 and TRBJ2-7; D is unresolved. Per the germline V gene, CDR1 is LNHDA and CDR2 is SQIVND (reference sequence). The CDR3 sequence is 15 residues long. Between the trimmed V and J ends, which lost 2 bases and 1 base, there was a span of 12 bases. The CDR3 is CASSISSPGSYEQYF. Written as DNA, the CDR3 is TGTGCCAGTAGTATAAGTAGCCCCGGTTCCTACGAGCAGTACTTC.

CDR3 DNA: TGTGCCAGCAGCTTAGCCTCAGGGATCCAAGAGCAGTACTTC. Its translation: CASSLASGIQEQYF. The chain combines TRBV7-2 with TRBJ2-7, with D tentatively TRBD1 (5 bases). The CDR3 is 14 amino acids. The germline V gene encodes CDR1 SGHTA and CDR2 FQGNSA. V lost 0 bases and J lost 7, with 13 bases in between.

The chain employs TRBV7-3 and TRBJ2-3, with TRBD2 matching over 10 bases. Germline V gives CDR1 SGHTA, CDR2 FQGTGA. Trimming took 10 bases from V and 3 from J; bases not matched to a gene: 10. CDR3 length: 15 amino acids. CDR3 DNA sequence: TGTGCCATATCTTACAGCGGGAGGGCGACAGATACGCAGTATTTT. Its translation is CAISYSGRATDTQYF.

This chain links TRBV5-1 with TRBJ1-1; TRBD1 agrees at 7 bases. The CDR3 covers 14 residues. CDR1 is SGHRS and CDR2 is YFSETQ in the germline V gene. V shed 0 bases, J shed 5 bases, and the junction held 4 bases outside the gene matches. The CDR3 bases are TGCGCCAGCAGCTTGGCCCAGGGGGGAACTGAAGCTTTCTTT. It yields the protein CASSLAQGGTEAFF.

The genes are TRBV18 and TRBJ1-1; D unresolved. V lost 3 bases, J lost 1 base, and 9 bases lay in between. Germline values: CDR1 KGHSH, CDR2 LQKENI. The CDR3 loop spans 14 amino acids. CDR3 protein: CASSPTMENTEAFF. CDR3 bases: TGTGCCAGCTCACCCACGATGGAGAACACTGAAGCTTTCTTT.

This chain connects TRBV19 to TRBJ1-4, with D possibly being TRBD1 (5 bases). The CDR3 has 17 amino acids. V lost 1 base to trimming and J lost 7 bases, with 19 bases between them. The V gene's germline CDR1 is LNHDA and CDR2 SQIVND (reference sequence). The CDR3: CASSIARGSGAPEKLFF. DNA of the CDR3: TGTGCCAGTAGTATAGCGCGGGGGTCGGGTGCTCCTGAAAAACTGTTTTTT.

The rearrangement joins TRBV30 to TRBJ1-6; D is unclear. The CDR3 has 14 residues. CDR1 GTSNPN and CDR2 SVGIG come from the germline V gene (reference sequence). Trimming removed 0 bases from V and 6 bases from J, with 9 bases in between. This CDR3 reads CAWSVRALNSPLHF. Written as DNA, the CDR3 is TGTGCCTGGAGTGTACGCGCGCTTAATTCACCCCTCCACTTT. The full variable domain, rest sourced from reference TRBV30 and TRBJ1-6, is SQTIHQWPATLVQPVGSPLSLECTVEGTSNPNLYWYRQAAGRGLQLLFYSVGIGQISSEVPQNLSASRPQDRQFILSSKKLLLSDSGFYLCAWSVRALNSPLHFGNGTRLTVT.

This chain links TRBV11-1 with TRBJ2-1; no reliable D call. The length of the CDR3 is 11 residues. V lost 5 bases to trimming and J lost 10 bases, with 9 bases between them. CDR1 SGHAT and CDR2 FQDESV come from the germline V gene (reference sequence). The CDR3 here is CASSPRQEQFF. In DNA, the CDR3 is TGTGCCAGCAGCCCCCGTCAGGAGCAGTTCTTC.

This clone was counted a single time. The sample holds other DNA sequences that translate to the same CDR3. This rearrangement joins TRBV19 to TRBJ2-7; TRBD1 is a possible D gene (6 bases). Trimming removed 2 bases at V and 3 bases at J, with 11 bases between. The CDR3 runs to 14 residues. In germline, CDR1 is LNHDA, CDR2 SQIVND (reference sequence). Written as DNA, the CDR3 is TGTGCCAGTAGTATACTCCACAGGGACTACGAGCAGTACTTC. Its translation is CASSILHRDYEQYF.